Each of the 18 T cell receptor beta chains below was sequenced from the same sample in a study of early T cells in non-severe SARS-CoV-2 infection. MiXCR, applied by TCRdb to the 5' RACE reads, yields one record per CDR3 protein. The table records 85,000 to 100,000 distinct CDR3 sequences, about 11% of them present only once. Sequenced material: whole blood, taken at baseline. The receptors derive from an adult who was a healthcare worker with PCR-confirmed SARS-CoV-2 infection or an uninfected control (not recorded which).

This clonotype came up many times. The CDR3 here is CASSLGGLAGGETQYF. CDR3 bases: TGTGCCAGCAGCTTAGGAGGACTAGCGGGAGGAGAGACCCAGTACTTC. V is TRBV11-3 and J is TRBJ2-5; 14 nucleotides align to TRBD2. The length of the CDR3 is 16 residues. With V trimmed by 1 base and J by 4 bases, 2 bases remained unmatched. Germline lookup yields CDR1 SGHNT and CDR2 YENEEA.

Ten or more counts support this clonotype. The chain uses TRBV7-8 and TRBJ2-3; a weak D match, TRBD2 (5 bases). V was shortened by 5 bases and J by 2 bases, with 11 bases between the two germline ends. CDR1 and CDR2 (germline): SGHVS, FQNEAQ. The CDR3 consists of 14 residues. The CDR3 coding sequence is TGTGCCAGCAGCACGGGGAAATACACAGATACGCAGTATTTT. Residues: CASSTGKYTDTQYF.

This clonotype was found many times. This chain connects TRBV7-8 to TRBJ2-7; 7 positions match TRBD2. V was pared by 2 bases and J by 6 bases, with 4 bases of the junction left unmatched. Looked up from germline, CDR1 is SGHVS and CDR2 is FQNEAQ. CDR3 length: 13 residues. DNA for the CDR3: TGTGCCAGCAGCTTAAGCAGGGAGGGCGAGCAGTACTTC. It is translated as CASSLSREGEQYF.

The V and J genes are TRBV7-2 and TRBJ1-3; tentative D call: TRBD1 (6 bases). V was pared by 3 bases and J by 3 bases, with 9 bases between. Germline V gene data show CDR1 as SGHTA and CDR2 as FQGNSA. The CDR3 length is 14 residues. CDR3 nucleotide sequence: TGTGCCAGCAGCTTGTGGACAGTTGGAAACACCATATATTTT. Its protein is CASSLWTVGNTIYF.

This clonotype was seen a handful of times. The chain combines TRBV5-8 with TRBJ2-6, with D perhaps matching TRBD1 (5 bases). The germline V gene encodes CDR1 SGHTS and CDR2 YDEGEE. The CDR3 spans 15 residues. The V and J ends lost 4 bases and 2 bases respectively, with 10 bases between them. The CDR3 DNA reads TGTGCCAGCAGCAATACCAGGGCTGGGGCCAACGTCCTGACTTTC. Protein product: CASSNTRAGANVLTF.

The rearrangement joins TRBV7-9 to TRBJ2-1; tentative D call: TRBD2 (5 bases). This CDR3 comprises 17 residues. Per germline, CDR1 SEHNR and CDR2 FQNEAQ (reference sequence). V was cut by 4 bases and J by 6 bases, with 22 bases left in between. CDR3: CASSSPFWTPLSNEQFF. The CDR3 DNA reads as TGTGCCAGCAGCTCCCCTTTTTGGACTCCCTTAAGCAATGAGCAGTTCTTC.

The chain joins TRBV24-1 to TRBJ1-1; 8 bases line up with TRBD1. The germline V gene encodes CDR1 KGHDR and CDR2 SFDVKD. The CDR3 covers 13 residues. J lost 6 bases, V lost 7 bases, and 6 bases had no gene match. Here the CDR3 reads CATSYKDRAEAFF. The CDR3 DNA follows: TGTGCCACCAGCTACAAGGACAGGGCTGAAGCTTTCTTT.

V usage is TRBV19 and J usage is TRBJ2-1; 8 nucleotides match TRBD1. The CDR3 is 16 amino acids. CDR1 and CDR2 from the germline V gene are LNHDA and SQIVND (reference sequence). Trimming removed 2 bases from V and 9 bases from J; junction bases left unmatched: 12. The CDR3 DNA reads as TGTGCCAGTAGTATATGGGGCCAGGGGGCGCGTGGTGAGCAGTTCTTC. This gives the protein CASSIWGQGARGEQFF.

V and J are TRBV11-2 and TRBJ2-2; no clear D gene. The CDR3 consists of 12 residues. V was clipped by 5 bases and J by 6 bases, with 7 bases between them. CDR1 and CDR2 from the germline V gene are SGHAT and FQNNGV. The DNA for the CDR3 is TGTGCCAGCAGCCCCCAAGCCGGGGAGCTGTTTTTT. It specifies CASSPQAGELFF. Using reference TRBV11-2 and TRBJ2-2 for the parts outside the CDR3, the full variable domain is EAGVAQSPRYKIIEKRQSVAFWCNPISGHATLYWYQQILGQGPKLLIQFQNNGVVDDSQLPKDRFSAERLKGVDSTLKIQPAKLEDSAVYLCASSPQAGELFFGEGSRLTVL.

The chain uses TRBV12-3 or TRBV12-4 and TRBJ2-7, with 15 bases lining up with TRBD2. Germline trimming cut 6 bases from V and 12 bases from J; bases unmatched to any gene: 6. The CDR3 has 13 amino acids. CDR3 bases: TGTGCCAGCAGAATCGGGACTAGCGGGAGGAGGTACTTC. It is translated as CASRIGTSGRRYF.

The chain is built from TRBV20-1 and TRBJ2-5, with TRBD2 matching over 7 bases. The CDR3 is 14 residues long. Germline V gene sequence: CDR1 DFQATT, CDR2 SNEGSKA (reference sequence). J gave up 0 bases and V 4 bases, and 5 bases lay outside the gene matches. The CDR3 is CSATPGTNQETQYF. DNA for the CDR3: TGCAGTGCTACCCCCGGGACTAACCAAGAGACCCAGTACTTC.

The chain combines TRBV7-8 with TRBJ1-1; D ambiguous. Germline-derived CDR1 and CDR2 are SGHVS and FQNEAQ. Trimming left V 11 bases short and J 5 bases short, with 15 bases between. The length of the CDR3 is 12 residues. The CDR3 protein is CASRGDWTEAFF. For the CDR3, the DNA is TGTGCCTCCCGAGGTGATTGGACTGAAGCTTTCTTT. Filled out from reference TRBV7-8 and TRBJ1-1, the complete variable domain reads GAGVSQSPRYKVAKRGQDVALRCDPISGHVSLFWYQQALGQGPEFLTYFQNEAQLDKSGLPSDRFFAERPEGSVSTLKIQRTQQEDSAVYLCASRGDWTEAFFGQGTRLTVV.

This clonotype was counted ten times or more. The rearrangement joins TRBV5-4 to TRBJ1-1, with no clear D. The germline V and J ends were trimmed by 5 bases and 10 bases, with 18 bases remaining between them. The CDR3 has 13 amino acids. Germline loops: CDR1 SGHNT, CDR2 YYREEE (reference sequence). CDR3 region: CASSHPGETRAFF. The DNA of the CDR3 is TGTGCCAGCAGTCATCCGGGAGAGACTAGAGCTTTCTTT.

CDR3 protein: CASPLNGACSSYEQYF. CDR3 DNA: TGTGCCAGCCCCCTGAACGGAGCTTGTAGCTCCTACGAGCAGTACTTC. The chain couples TRBV21-1 to TRBJ2-7; the D call of TRBD1 is as the table states it, not checked on the DNA. TRBV21-1 is noted as a pseudogene. The CDR3 has 16 amino acids.

The chain links TRBV19 to TRBJ2-7; no clear D gene. Trimming removed 3 bases from V and 7 bases from J, with 16 bases in between. The CDR3 extends over 14 amino acids. Germline lookup yields CDR1 LNHDA and CDR2 SQIVND (reference sequence). The CDR3 bases are TGTGCCAGTAGTATCGAAGAAGGACGTCGGGAGCAGTACTTC. Its protein product is CASSIEEGRREQYF. Full variable domain (rest looked up from reference TRBV19 and TRBJ2-7): DGGITQSPKYLFRKEGQNVTLSCEQNLNHDAMYWYRQDPGQGLRLIYYSQIVNDFQKGDIAEGYSVSREKKESFPLTVTSAQKNPTAFYLCASSIEEGRREQYFGPGTRLTVT.

The chain combines TRBV7-2 with TRBJ1-2; no clear D. From germline, CDR1 is SGHTA and CDR2 FQGNSA. V lost 4 bases and J 7 bases, leaving 13 bases between the germline ends. The CDR3 length is 13 residues. The CDR3 is CASSSVLDAGYTF. The CDR3 DNA sequence: TGTGCCAGCAGCTCAGTTCTGGATGCTGGCTACACCTTC.

This chain joins TRBV20-1 and TRBJ2-1; D is uncertain. The CDR3 consists of 14 residues. V was pared by 7 bases and J by 2 bases, with 15 bases between. Germline CDR1 reads DFQATT; CDR2 reads SNEGSKA (reference sequence). The CDR3 sequence: CSVEKGAPYNEQFF. Written as DNA, the CDR3 is TGCAGTGTTGAGAAAGGAGCTCCCTACAATGAGCAGTTCTTC.

A few counts support this clonotype. This chain uses TRBV7-9 with TRBJ1-4; tentatively, D is TRBD1 (5 bases). The germline V and J ends were trimmed by 4 bases and 5 bases, with 14 bases remaining between them. The V gene's germline CDR1 is SEHNR and CDR2 FQNEAQ (reference sequence). CDR3 size: 15 residues. The CDR3 protein is CASSSEGRSNEKLFF. The CDR3 DNA follows: TGTGCCAGCAGCTCCGAGGGACGATCAAATGAAAAACTGTTTTTT.